What follows describes a single T cell receptor beta chain. Its antigen is not identified. The data derive from a study of T cell repertoires in cytomegalovirus infection. At the level of the study: HLA-C-restricted CMV epitopes, recently identified, and well-studied HLA-B-restricted ones were used by the study. Indications of both CMV infection and matching HLA type were provided by public TCR beta signatures.

TCRdb fed the reads into MiXCR, producing one record per CDR3 protein. The table shows fewer than 1,000,000 distinct CDR3 sequences, with about a third occurring only once. Study findings and constraints: Cumulative public TCR beta family frequency identified carriers of CMV plus the relevant HLA. The ex vivo response showed dominance by HLA-C-restricted CMV-specific TCR beta clonotypes.

The TCR comes from a human donor in good health (CMV status not recorded). Some clones in this sample may be carry-over from other donors' samples. Specimen: cultured CD8+ T cells from PBMCs, collected from culture after CMV antigen stimulation.

The CDR3 sequence: CASSPRHGSNQPQHF. CDR3 nucleotides: TGCGCCAGCAGCCCTCGGCACGGTAGCAATCAGCCCCAGCATTTT. The V call is TRBV4-1, the J call TRBJ1-5; D uncertain. The germline CDR1 and CDR2 sequences are MGHRA and YSYEKL. Trimming took off 4 bases at V and 0 bases at J, with 10 bases between the two ends. There are 15 residues in the CDR3.